The 10 T cell receptor beta chains in this list originate from one sample, sequenced in a study of shared clonotypes between healthy human individuals. The data were produced by immunoSEQ multiplex PCR, yet TCRdb's version contains in-frame clones alone and is incomplete. The sample lists some 1.5 million clones; approximately 98% were seen once. Sequencing was done on a sample of naive CD4+ T cells sorted from blood. Noted subset: CD45RA+ positively selected. The receptors shown here come from a man aged 30 to 39 in good health.

About this clone: At one end, the junction sequence differs from germline, possibly due to a read error. The chain couples TRBV5-1 to TRBJ1-4; 9 nucleotides match TRBD1. The CDR3 is 14 residues long. Germline V gives CDR1 SGHRS, CDR2 YFSETQ. CDR3 coding DNA: TGCGCCAGCAGCTTACAGGGGGCTAAAGAAAAACTGTTTTTT. This gives the protein CASSLQGAKEKLFF.

The chain employs TRBV11-3 and TRBJ2-3, with 8 bases that match TRBD1. The CDR3 consists of 16 residues. V was clipped by 5 bases and J by 2 bases; unmatched bases: 9. Germline V gene data show CDR1 as SGHNT and CDR2 as YENEEA. The DNA for the CDR3 is TGTGCCAGCAGCATACCGGACAGGGAAAACACAGATACGCAGTATTTT. It yields the protein CASSIPDRENTDTQYF.

V is TRBV5-5 and J is TRBJ2-6; D is tentatively TRBD1 or TRBD2 (7 bases each). The CDR3 sequence is 14 residues long. Germline V lookup: CDR1 SGHKS, CDR2 YYEKEE (reference sequence). Trimming removed 4 bases from V and 11 bases from J, with 16 bases in between. CDR3 region: CASSSGTVPHVLTF. The CDR3 bases are TGTGCCAGCAGCAGCGGGACAGTGCCCCACGTCCTGACTTTC.

This chain connects TRBV9 to TRBJ1-3; D ambiguous. This CDR3 region has 16 residues. The V and J ends lost 0 bases and 2 bases respectively, with 12 bases between them. Germline V gene sequence: CDR1 SGDLS, CDR2 YYNGEE. CDR3 amino acids: CASSVGMGIAGNTIYF. The CDR3 DNA reads as TGTGCCAGCAGCGTAGGGATGGGAATCGCTGGAAACACCATATATTTT.

V and J are TRBV6-1 and TRBJ2-6; D is unresolved. The CDR3 is made up of 15 amino acids. Trimming pared 6 bases from V and 2 bases from J, leaving 11 bases between. Germline loops: CDR1 MNHNS, CDR2 SASEGT. CDR3 loop: CASSAARPGANVLTF. The CDR3 coding sequence is TGTGCCAGCAGCGCCGCGAGGCCTGGGGCCAACGTCCTGACTTTC.

This clone was found once. The rearrangement joins TRBV11-2 to TRBJ1-2; no definite D call. The germline V gene has CDR1 SGHAT and CDR2 FQNNGV. The CDR3 totals 14 residues. The V end was cut by 3 bases, the J end by 2 bases, with 10 bases between. The CDR3 reads CASSFSAGNYGYTF. The CDR3 region has the DNA TGTGCCAGCAGCTTCTCCGCAGGAAACTATGGCTACACCTTC.

This chain connects TRBV6-5 to TRBJ2-3; D is unclear. V lost 4 bases and J lost 6, with 2 bases in between. Germline V gives CDR1 MNHEY, CDR2 SVGAGI. This CDR3 region has 10 residues. CDR3 sequence: CASSLDTQYF. The DNA for the CDR3 is TGTGCCAGCAGTTTGGATACGCAGTATTTT.

The chain links TRBV5-1 to TRBJ2-1, with 15 bases matching TRBD2. From germline, CDR1 is SGHRS and CDR2 YFSETQ. The CDR3 is 17 amino acids. The V and J ends lost 4 bases and 3 bases, in that order; junction bases with no gene match: 5. The CDR3 DNA follows: TGCGCCAGCAGCGTCGGACTAGCGGGAGGGTACTACAATGAGCAGTTCTTC. This codes for CASSVGLAGGYYNEQFF.

CDR3 coding DNA: TGTGCCACCAGCAGAGGAAGGACAGGGTCCTACGAGCAGTACTTC. Translating it yields CATSRGRTGSYEQYF. This chain connects TRBV15 to TRBJ2-7, with 8 bases lining up with TRBD1. Germline assignment: CDR1 LNHNV and CDR2 YYDKDF (reference sequence). This CDR3 is 15 amino acids long. The trim removed 1 base at V and 1 base at J, leaving 3 bases unmatched.

CDR3 sequence reads: CASSSANEQFF. The DNA for the CDR3 is TGTGCCAGCAGCTCCGCAAATGAGCAGTTCTTC. V gene TRBV7-9 combines with J gene TRBJ2-1; no reliable D call. Germline CDR1 reads SEHNR; CDR2 reads FQNEAQ (reference sequence). Trimming removed 4 bases from V and 7 bases from J, with 5 bases in between. This CDR3 region has 11 residues.